The rows below give T cell receptor beta chains drawn from one sample of a study of PD-L1 blockade in urothelial cancer. Using immunoSEQ multiplex PCR, the repertoire was profiled, and TCRdb retains in-frame clones only, with some absent. The table has about 120,000 clones, roughly 82% seen once; the top ten hold roughly 2.3%. The specimen was PBMCs, collected around atezolizumab (anti-PD-L1) treatment. The receptors come from a man between 45 and 60 years old with urothelial cancer. The CDR3 runs from the conserved cysteine through the conserved F or W. The D gene is left open where the match is weak. Expanded clones are given a class, and other clones once, few, many or no size at all.

J gene: TRBJ1-2; V gene: TRBV6-4; clone size: -; CDR3 length: 16; D gene: TRBD1; CDR3 protein: CASPGAGTGPNYGYTF; CDR3 DNA: TGTGCCAGCCCAGGTGCCGGGACAGGACCTAACTATGGCTACACCTTC
J gene: TRBJ2-1; V gene: TRBV9; clone size: -; CDR3 length: 16; D gene: TRBD2; CDR3 protein: CASSVGSLAGVNEQFF; CDR3 DNA: TGTGCCAGCAGCGTAGGGTCGCTAGCGGGAGTAAATGAGCAGTTCTTC
J gene: TRBJ2-3; V gene: TRBV4-2; clone size: -; CDR3 length: 16; D gene: TRBD2; CDR3 protein: CASSQDRGGWTDTQYF; CDR3 DNA: TGTGCCAGCAGCCAAGATCGGGGAGGGTGGACAGATACGCAGTATTTT
J gene: TRBJ1-2; V gene: TRBV19; clone size: once; CDR3 length: 14; D gene: -; CDR3 protein: CASSRRQAVYGYTF; CDR3 DNA: TGTGCCAGTAGTAGAAGGCAGGCTGTCTATGGCTACACCTTC
J gene: TRBJ1-2; V gene: TRBV2; clone size: -; CDR3 length: 13; D gene: -; CDR3 protein: CASSEEQDYGYTF; CDR3 DNA: TGTGCCAGCAGTGAAGAACAGGACTATGGCTACACCTTC
J gene: TRBJ2-4; V gene: TRBV5-5; clone size: -; CDR3 length: 18; D gene: TRBD1; CDR3 protein: CASSSTNRGPIGKNIQYF; CDR3 DNA: TGTGCCAGCAGCTCAACAAACAGGGGGCCAATAGGCAAAAACATTCAGTACTTC
J gene: TRBJ1-2; V gene: TRBV2; clone size: -; CDR3 length: 13; D gene: TRBD1; CDR3 protein: CASSEGQGYGYTF; CDR3 DNA: TGTGCCAGCAGTGAGGGACAGGGGTATGGCTACACCTTC
J gene: TRBJ2-2; V gene: TRBV5-1; clone size: -; CDR3 length: 16; D gene: TRBD1; CDR3 protein: CASSFLTGGVTGELFF; CDR3 DNA: TGCGCCAGCAGCTTTTTGACAGGGGGCGTCACCGGGGAGCTGTTTTTT
J gene: TRBJ2-1; V gene: TRBV18; clone size: -; CDR3 length: 16; D gene: TRBD2; CDR3 protein: CASSPLSGRGNNEQFF; CDR3 DNA: TGTGCCAGCTCACCATTAAGCGGGAGGGGTAACAATGAGCAGTTCTTC
J gene: TRBJ2-5; V gene: TRBV7-3; clone size: -; CDR3 length: 13; D gene: -; CDR3 protein: CASSLAVQETQYF; CDR3 DNA: TGTGCCAGCAGCTTAGCAGTTCAAGAGACCCAGTACTTC
J gene: TRBJ2-1; V gene: TRBV5-6; clone size: -; CDR3 length: 15; D gene: TRBD1; CDR3 protein: CASRRDSLSYNEQFF; CDR3 DNA: TGTGCCAGCAGGAGGGACAGCCTATCCTACAATGAGCAGTTCTTC
J gene: TRBJ2-1; V gene: TRBV6-1; clone size: -; CDR3 length: 16; D gene: TRBD1; CDR3 protein: CASSEATTGNYNEQFF; CDR3 DNA: TGTGCCAGCAGTGAAGCCACGACAGGGAACTACAATGAGCAGTTCTTC
J gene: TRBJ1-2; V gene: TRBV14; clone size: -; CDR3 length: 13; D gene: TRBD1; CDR3 protein: CASRGQGDYGYTF; CDR3 DNA: TGTGCCAGCAGGGGACAGGGAGACTATGGCTACACCTTC
J gene: TRBJ2-7; V gene: TRBV28; clone size: -; CDR3 length: 12; D gene: -; CDR3 protein: CASRRGSYEQYF; CDR3 DNA: TGTGCCAGCCGTAGGGGATCCTACGAGCAGTACTTC
J gene: TRBJ2-2; V gene: TRBV7-2; clone size: -; CDR3 length: 15; D gene: -; CDR3 protein: CASSQIGAWTGELFF; CDR3 DNA: TGTGCCAGCAGCCAAATTGGGGCATGGACCGGGGAGCTGTTTTTT
J gene: TRBJ1-2; V gene: TRBV7-9; clone size: -; CDR3 length: 14; D gene: TRBD1; CDR3 protein: CASSQDRADYGYTF; CDR3 DNA: TGTGCCAGCAGCCAGGACAGGGCGGACTATGGCTACACCTTC
J gene: TRBJ2-1; V gene: TRBV20-1; clone size: -; CDR3 length: 11; D gene: -; CDR3 protein: CSARNLHEQFF; CDR3 DNA: TGCAGTGCTAGAAATTTACACGAGCAGTTCTTC
J gene: TRBJ2-7; V gene: TRBV9; clone size: -; CDR3 length: 15; D gene: TRBD2; CDR3 protein: CASSVGTSGQYEQYF; CDR3 DNA: TGTGCCAGCAGCGTAGGGACTAGCGGACAATACGAGCAGTACTTC
J gene: TRBJ2-7; V gene: TRBV11-2; clone size: once; CDR3 length: 14; D gene: -; CDR3 protein: CASSSPSVPYEQYF; CDR3 DNA: TGTGCCAGCAGCTCGCCTAGCGTGCCCTACGAGCAGTACTTC
J gene: TRBJ1-6; V gene: TRBV10-3; clone size: few; CDR3 length: 12; D gene: -; CDR3 protein: CAITGGNSPLHF; CDR3 DNA: TGTGCCATCACAGGAGGGAATTCACCCCTCCACTTT
J gene: TRBJ2-7; V gene: TRBV21-1; clone size: -; CDR3 length: 15; D gene: -; CDR3 protein: CASREVGQGIHEQYF; CDR3 DNA: -
J gene: TRBJ2-7; V gene: TRBV5-1; clone size: once; CDR3 length: 14; D gene: -; CDR3 protein: CASSLQQGPYEQYF; CDR3 DNA: TGCGCCAGCAGCTTGCAACAGGGCCCCTACGAGCAGTACTTC
J gene: TRBJ2-1; V gene: TRBV5-1; clone size: -; CDR3 length: 12; D gene: -; CDR3 protein: CASSTDWDEQFF; CDR3 DNA: TGCGCCAGCAGCACGGACTGGGATGAGCAGTTCTTC
J gene: TRBJ2-7; V gene: TRBV19; clone size: -; CDR3 length: 11; D gene: -; CDR3 protein: CASAGRHEQYF; CDR3 DNA: TGTGCCAGTGCGGGACGTCACGAGCAGTACTTC
J gene: TRBJ1-2; V gene: TRBV5-1; clone size: -; CDR3 length: 16; D gene: TRBD1; CDR3 protein: CASSAGTGTLRDGYTF; CDR3 DNA: TGCGCCAGCAGCGCCGGGACAGGGACGCTCAGGGATGGCTACACCTTC
J gene: TRBJ2-5; V gene: TRBV7-2; clone size: -; CDR3 length: 15; D gene: TRBD1; CDR3 protein: CASSPDRGHGETQYF; CDR3 DNA: TGTGCCAGCAGCCCGGACAGGGGGCACGGAGAGACCCAGTACTTC
J gene: TRBJ1-6; V gene: TRBV11-2; clone size: -; CDR3 length: 15; D gene: -; CDR3 protein: CASSQQGAYNSPLHF; CDR3 DNA: TGTGCCAGCAGCCAACAGGGCGCCTATAATTCACCCCTCCACTTT
J gene: TRBJ2-1; V gene: TRBV28; clone size: once; CDR3 length: 15; D gene: TRBD2; CDR3 protein: CASQRAGEPYNEQFF; CDR3 DNA: TGTGCCAGTCAAAGAGCGGGAGAACCCTACAATGAGCAGTTCTTC
J gene: TRBJ1-5; V gene: TRBV19; clone size: -; CDR3 length: 13; D gene: -; CDR3 protein: CATADSRYQPQHF; CDR3 DNA: TGTGCCACCGCCGACAGCAGATATCAGCCCCAGCATTTT
J gene: TRBJ2-5; V gene: TRBV5-4; clone size: -; CDR3 length: 15; D gene: -; CDR3 protein: CASSSVRGSGETQYF; CDR3 DNA: TGTGCCAGCAGCTCCGTACGTGGGAGCGGAGAGACCCAGTACTTC
J gene: TRBJ2-6; V gene: TRBV11-1; clone size: -; CDR3 length: 14; D gene: -; CDR3 protein: CASSFRAGANVLTF; CDR3 DNA: TGTGCCAGCAGCTTCAGGGCTGGGGCCAACGTCCTGACTTTC
J gene: TRBJ1-4; V gene: TRBV25-1; clone size: -; CDR3 length: 14; D gene: -; CDR3 protein: CASSVAGGVEKLFF; CDR3 DNA: TGTGCCAGCAGTGTAGCGGGGGGGGTCGAAAAACTGTTTTTT
J gene: TRBJ1-1; V gene: TRBV28; clone size: -; CDR3 length: 18; D gene: -; CDR3 protein: CASRMVRPKGSTNTEAFF; CDR3 DNA: TGTGCCAGCAGAATGGTTCGTCCGAAGGGGTCAACGAACACTGAAGCTTTCTTT
J gene: TRBJ2-1; V gene: TRBV9; clone size: -; CDR3 length: 17; D gene: TRBD2; CDR3 protein: CASSVATSGRGFDEQFF; CDR3 DNA: TGTGCCAGCAGCGTAGCTACTAGCGGGAGGGGGTTTGATGAGCAGTTCTTC
J gene: TRBJ2-1; V gene: TRBV27; clone size: -; CDR3 length: 14; D gene: -; CDR3 protein: CASSSGDPYNEQFF; CDR3 DNA: TGTGCCAGCAGTTCCGGGGATCCCTACAATGAGCAGTTCTTC
J gene: TRBJ2-4; V gene: TRBV6-5; clone size: -; CDR3 length: 13; D gene: TRBD2; CDR3 protein: CASGEGAKNIQYF; CDR3 DNA: TGTGCCAGCGGGGAGGGAGCCAAAAACATTCAGTACTTC
J gene: TRBJ2-5; V gene: TRBV5-4; clone size: -; CDR3 length: 16; D gene: TRBD2; CDR3 protein: CASSLGTSGSSKTQYF; CDR3 DNA: TGTGCCAGCAGCTTAGGAACTAGCGGGAGCTCGAAGACCCAGTACTTC
J gene: TRBJ2-1; V gene: TRBV7-9; clone size: -; CDR3 length: 14; D gene: -; CDR3 protein: CASSRQDSYNEQFF; CDR3 DNA: TGTGCCAGCAGTAGACAGGACTCCTACAATGAGCAGTTCTTC